These 26 T cell receptor beta chains were sequenced from one sample in a study of T-cell reconstitution after alpha-beta-depleted transplantation in children. During its preparation, the TCRbeta library received unique molecular identifiers. TCRdb recomputed calls from the PCR reads with MiXCR, one row per CDR3 protein. Of a few hundred thousand distinct CDR3 sequences in the sample, about 16% were seen once. Sequences were derived from PBMCs from the stem cell graft donor, sampled from the stem cell graft. The source of these receptors is a human donor who donated a stem cell graft to a child with acute lymphoblastic leukemia.

The chain is built from TRBV12-3 or TRBV12-4 and TRBJ2-7, with D maybe TRBD1 (6 bases). V lost 7 bases, J lost 5 bases, and 15 bases lay in between. This CDR3 is built from 13 residues. CDR3 loop: CASMMGASNEQYF. In DNA, the CDR3 is TGTGCCAGCATGATGGGGGCGTCAAACGAGCAGTACTTC.

This clonotype occurred a few times. V usage is TRBV4-1 and J usage is TRBJ2-5, with 8 positions matching TRBD1. V trimming: 0 bases; J trimming: 4 bases; junction bases outside the gene matches: 7. CDR3 length: 16 residues. Per the germline V gene, CDR1 is MGHRA and CDR2 is YSYEKL. CDR3 sequence reads: CASSQDRTRGRETQYF. The DNA of the CDR3 is TGCGCCAGCAGCCAAGATCGCACCAGGGGGCGAGAGACCCAGTACTTC.

The chain employs TRBV21-1 and TRBJ1-5; the table's TRBD1 call for D was not verified on the DNA. TRBV21-1 is shown as a pseudogene. The CDR3 runs 18 residues. The CDR3 DNA reads TGTGCCAGCAGCTTTTGGGGGGCACAGTACGAATCCCATCAGCCCCAGCATTTT. Translating it yields CASSFWGAQYESHQPQHF.

In this sample, this clonotype turned up a few times. The rearrangement links TRBV5-1 to TRBJ2-1; TRBD2 aligns across 7 bases. The CDR3 extends over 16 amino acids. The germline CDR1 and CDR2 sequences are SGHRS and YFSETQ. V lost 0 bases, J lost 2 bases, and 5 bases stayed unmatched. The CDR3 DNA sequence: TGCGCCAGCAGCTTGGCCCTGGGGACTACCTACAATGAGCAGTTCTTC. Protein sequence: CASSLALGTTYNEQFF.

V gene TRBV9 combines with J gene TRBJ2-3; 12 bases line up with TRBD2. Looked up from germline, CDR1 is SGDLS and CDR2 is YYNGEE. The CDR3 length is 17 residues. Losses at the gene ends were 3 bases for V and 2 bases for J; bases not matched to a gene: 7. CDR3 nucleotide sequence: TGTGCCAGCAGCGGACTAGCGGGAGACTGGATCACAGATACGCAGTATTTT. This gives the protein CASSGLAGDWITDTQYF.

This chain joins TRBV5-1 and TRBJ2-3; perhaps TRBD1 as D (7 bases). CDR3 size: 18 residues. Looked up from germline, CDR1 is SGHRS and CDR2 is YFSETQ. V was clipped by 1 base and J by 0 bases, with 18 bases between them. This CDR3 is CASSLKVGRDRSTDTQYF. The CDR3, as DNA: TGCGCCAGCAGCTTGAAGGTGGGGCGGGACAGAAGCACAGATACGCAGTATTTT. Supplemented by reference TRBV5-1 and TRBJ2-3, the full variable domain reads KAGVTQTPRYLIKTRGQQVTLSCSPISGHRSVSWYQQTPGQGLQFLFEYFSETQRNKGNFPGRFSGRQFSNSRSEMNVSTLELGDSALYLCASSLKVGRDRSTDTQYFGPGTRLTVL.

V and J are TRBV12-3 or TRBV12-4 and TRBJ2-1; TRBD2 aligns across 9 bases. The trim removed 5 bases at V and 0 bases at J, leaving 2 bases unmatched. The CDR3 covers 15 residues. The CDR3 is CASSGRGGSYNEQFF. In DNA, the CDR3 is TGTGCCAGCAGTGGGCGGGGGGGCTCCTACAATGAGCAGTTCTTC.

The table lists this clonotype with a few counts. V is TRBV12-3 or TRBV12-4 and J is TRBJ2-1, with 10 bases identical to TRBD1. This CDR3 is 14 amino acids long. Unmatched junction bases numbered 11, after V lost 10 bases and J lost 8 bases. The CDR3 region is CATLPGQGIHEQFF. As DNA, the CDR3 is TGTGCCACCCTCCCGGGACAGGGGATTCATGAGCAGTTCTTC.

This clonotype came up a few times. V is TRBV7-7 and J is TRBJ2-7; 10 bases align to TRBD2. Germline assignment: CDR1 SSHAT and CDR2 FNYEAQ (reference sequence). After removal of 1 base from V and 5 bases from J, the junction contained 5 bases not matched to a gene. The CDR3 consists of 15 residues. The CDR3 nucleotides are TGTGCCAGCAGCTTAGATACTAGCGGGATCGACGAGCAGTACTTC. Translating it yields CASSLDTSGIDEQYF.

The gene calls are TRBV9 and TRBJ2-5; a weak D match, TRBD2 (6 bases). The germline V and J ends were trimmed by 3 bases and 5 bases, with 11 bases remaining between them. The CDR3 has 13 residues. CDR1 SGDLS and CDR2 YYNGEE come from the germline V gene. Here the CDR3 DNA reads TGTGCCAGCAGCGCCAGTGGGGGGGAGACCCAGTACTTC. Its protein product is CASSASGGETQYF. Variable domain in full (rest from reference TRBV9 and TRBJ2-5): DSGVTQTPKHLITATGQRVTLRCSPRSGDLSVYWYQQSLDQGLQFLIQYYNGEERAKGNILERFSAQQFPDLHSELNLSSLELGDSALYFCASSASGGETQYFGPGTRLLVL.

The chain employs TRBV7-9 and TRBJ2-2; D is uncertain. The CDR3 loop spans 15 amino acids. Deletions cut 3 bases from V and 6 bases from J, with 14 bases between. Germline loops: CDR1 SEHNR, CDR2 FQNEAQ (reference sequence). For the CDR3, the DNA is TGTGCCAGCAGCTTTTCCGACATGGGCGCCGGGGAGCTGTTTTTT. It codes for CASSFSDMGAGELFF.

This clonotype turned up a few times. The chain employs TRBV12-3 or TRBV12-4 and TRBJ1-2; 8 bases are a match to TRBD1. The CDR3 is made up of 15 amino acids. With 2 bases clipped from V and 7 bases from J, the junction kept 9 bases outside the gene matches. In nucleotides, the CDR3 is TGTGCCAGCAGTTTAAGGACAGGGTCTTGGGTTGGCTACACCTTC. Its protein product is CASSLRTGSWVGYTF.

This clonotype was detected a few times. The rearrangement uses TRBV5-1 and TRBJ2-5, with TRBD2 matching over 8 bases. Trimming removed 0 bases from V and 4 bases from J; junction bases left unmatched: 2. This CDR3 has 14 amino acids. Germline-derived CDR1 and CDR2 are SGHRS and YFSETQ. The CDR3, as DNA: TGCGCCAGCAGCTTGGGACTAGCGATAGAGACCCAGTACTTC. Translating it yields CASSLGLAIETQYF.

In its sample, this clonotype was seen a few times. V gene TRBV5-5 combines with J gene TRBJ2-1; 10 bases are shared with TRBD2. The germline V gene has CDR1 SGHKS and CDR2 YYEKEE (reference sequence). There are 15 residues in the CDR3. Trimming removed 4 bases from V and 3 bases from J; junction bases left unmatched: 4. CDR3: CASSAGLADYNEQFF. DNA of the CDR3: TGTGCCAGCAGCGCCGGACTAGCGGACTACAATGAGCAGTTCTTC.

This clonotype was detected only a few times. The chain links TRBV29-1 to TRBJ1-2, with D possibly matching TRBD1 (6 bases). V gave up 7 bases and J gave up 5 bases, with 14 bases separating them. In germline, CDR1 is SQVTM, CDR2 ANQGSEA. The CDR3 covers 12 residues. The DNA for the CDR3 is TGCAGCGCATGGACAGCGTATTATGGCTACACCTTC. Protein sequence: CSAWTAYYGYTF. The whole variable domain, filled in from reference TRBV29-1 and TRBJ1-2, reads SAVISQKPSRDICQRGTSLTIQCQVDSQVTMMFWYRQQPGQSLTLIATANQGSEATYESGFVIDKFPISRPNLTFSTLTVSNMSPEDSSIYLCSAWTAYYGYTFGSGTRLTVV.

This clonotype was recorded a few times. The V gene is TRBV27, the J gene TRBJ2-4; D is tentatively TRBD1 or TRBD2 (6 bases each). The ends were cut back, 3 bases at V and 7 bases at J, with 13 bases in the middle. Germline V gives CDR1 MNHEY, CDR2 SMNVEV (reference sequence). This CDR3 spans 14 amino acids. CDR3 DNA: TGTGCCAGCAGTTTCGGGGGCTTCGGGAACATTCAGTACTTC. Encoded protein: CASSFGGFGNIQYF.

The genes are TRBV20-1 and TRBJ1-1; 8 bases line up with TRBD1. CDR3 length: 14 amino acids. The germline CDR1 and CDR2 sequences are DFQATT and SNEGSKA (reference sequence). CDR3 nucleotide sequence: TGCAGCGCCCTCGATGGGACAGGGAACACTGAAGCTTTCTTT. As protein: CSALDGTGNTEAFF.

This clonotype was recorded a few times. The V and J genes are TRBV7-9 and TRBJ2-5, with 11 nucleotides matching TRBD1. The trim removed 2 bases at V and 0 bases at J, leaving 5 bases unmatched. The CDR3 length is 17 residues. Germline V gene lookup returns CDR1 SEHNR and CDR2 FQNEAQ (reference sequence). This CDR3 is CASSLSDRGPYQETQYF. CDR3 DNA: TGTGCCAGCAGCTTATCGGACAGGGGGCCTTACCAAGAGACCCAGTACTTC. Using reference TRBV7-9 and TRBJ2-5 for the parts outside the CDR3, the full variable domain is DTGVSQNPRHKITKRGQNVTFRCDPISEHNRLYWYRQTLGQGPEFLTYFQNEAQLEKSRLLSDRFSAERPKGSFSTLEIQRTEQGDSAMYLCASSLSDRGPYQETQYFGPGTRLLVL.

The chain links TRBV18 to TRBJ2-7; a weak D match, TRBD1 (7 bases). The CDR3 sequence is 16 residues long. The V end lost 0 bases, the J end lost 1 base, and 13 bases lay between the germline ends. CDR1 and CDR2 from the germline V gene are KGHSH and LQKENI. Written as DNA, the CDR3 is TGTGCCAGCTCACCACCGCGGGACAGAAGTTCCTACGAGCAGTACTTC. Translated: CASSPPRDRSSYEQYF.

J is TRBJ1-5 and V is TRBV5-1; D might be TRBD1 (5 bases). Germline values: CDR1 SGHRS, CDR2 YFSETQ. Deletions cut 0 bases from V and 4 bases from J, with 11 bases between. The CDR3 consists of 15 residues. The CDR3 coding sequence is TGCGCCAGCAGCTTGGTAGGGGCTCGAAATCAGCCCCAGCATTTT. It specifies CASSLVGARNQPQHF.

This clonotype was detected a few times. V gene TRBV18 combines with J gene TRBJ1-4; D is possibly TRBD1 (5 bases). V gave up 1 base and J gave up 8 bases, with 20 bases separating them. This CDR3 comprises 17 residues. CDR1 is KGHSH and CDR2 is LQKENI in the germline V gene. CDR3 in amino acids: CASSPRLGTTGGEKLFF. DNA for the CDR3: TGTGCCAGCTCACCACGCCTTGGGACCACCGGCGGGGAAAAACTGTTTTTT.

A few counts support this clonotype. This sequence joins TRBV15 and TRBJ1-3; D is unresolved. From germline, CDR1 is LNHNV and CDR2 YYDKDF (reference sequence). The CDR3 runs to 14 residues. V was pared by 5 bases and J by 2 bases, with 10 bases between. The CDR3 DNA reads as TGTGCCACCAGCCTTGACAATACTGGAAACACCATATATTTT. This sequence encodes CATSLDNTGNTIYF.

In its sample, this clonotype was seen a few times. The chain combines TRBV29-1 with TRBJ2-7, with 11 bases lining up with TRBD1. With 5 bases clipped from V and 4 bases from J, the junction kept 10 bases outside the gene matches. CDR3 length equals 15 residues. Germline V gene lookup returns CDR1 SQVTM and CDR2 ANQGSEA. The CDR3 is CSVTDRGHLEYEQYF. In DNA form, the CDR3 reads TGCAGCGTTACGGACAGGGGGCATCTGGAATACGAGCAGTACTTC.

The chain has TRBV3-1 and TRBJ2-1; 10 bases match TRBD2. The CDR3 extends over 16 amino acids. Germline CDR1 LGHDT, CDR2 YNNKEL (reference sequence). Trimming removed 4 bases from V and 8 bases from J; junction bases left unmatched: 11. CDR3 residues: CASSRDTSGIGDEQFF. The CDR3 DNA follows: TGTGCCAGCAGCCGAGACACTAGCGGGATTGGAGATGAGCAGTTCTTC.

Only a few counts were recorded for this clonotype. This sequence joins TRBV6-1 and TRBJ1-3; D perhaps matches TRBD1 (6 bases). CDR1 is MNHNS and CDR2 is SASEGT in the germline V gene. This CDR3 is built from 15 residues. The V and J ends lost 6 bases and 0 bases respectively, with 12 bases between them. The CDR3 bases are TGTGCCAGCAGCTCCGGGGGCTACTCTGGAAACACCATATATTTT. This translates into CASSSGGYSGNTIYF.

The chain uses TRBV7-2 and TRBJ2-3; D may be TRBD2 (5 bases). Trimming took 1 base from V and 0 from J, leaving 14 bases between them. This CDR3 comprises 17 residues. CDR1 is SGHTA and CDR2 is FQGNSA in the germline V gene. Here the CDR3 DNA reads TGTGCCAGCAGCTTAGTATCGTCGCGGGCGAGCACAGATACGCAGTATTTT. Translating it yields CASSLVSSRASTDTQYF. Looking up the rest from reference TRBV7-2 and TRBJ2-3 gives the full variable domain: GAGVSQSPSNKVTEKGKDVELRCDPISGHTALYWYRQSLGQGLEFLIYFQGNSAPDKSGLPSDRFSAERTGGSVSTLTIQRTQQEDSAVYLCASSLVSSRASTDTQYFGPGTRLTVL.